Here is one T cell receptor beta chain with its context. This specimen belongs to a study of blood T cell repertoires in COVID-19. Across the study: Whether acute or convalescent, the COVID-19 samples came from the United States, Italy and Spain. T cells, B-cell-depleted T cells, or PBMCs supplied cDNA or gDNA.

Per the original data handling: Reference gene primer amplification in the assay estimated nucleated cell counts. Generated by immunoSEQ multiplex PCR, the TCRdb table keeps only in-frame clones and is missing some. The DNA was the basis for D and trimming; V, J and clone size are from that table. In the table there are approximately 220,000 clones, 70% to 90% of which are singletons. CDR1 is KGHSH, CDR2 LQKENI, per germline. This CDR3 has 16 residues. The ends were cut back, 3 bases at V and 0 bases at J, with 12 bases in the middle. V gene TRBV18 combines with J gene TRBJ1-5; D gene uncertain. The clonotype originates from an elderly woman with acute or convalescent COVID-19. The specimen sequenced was peripheral blood. This CDR3 is CASSPLGEASNQPQHF. DNA of the CDR3: TGTGCCAGCTCACCCCTCGGGGAGGCTAGCAATCAGCCCCAGCATTTT.